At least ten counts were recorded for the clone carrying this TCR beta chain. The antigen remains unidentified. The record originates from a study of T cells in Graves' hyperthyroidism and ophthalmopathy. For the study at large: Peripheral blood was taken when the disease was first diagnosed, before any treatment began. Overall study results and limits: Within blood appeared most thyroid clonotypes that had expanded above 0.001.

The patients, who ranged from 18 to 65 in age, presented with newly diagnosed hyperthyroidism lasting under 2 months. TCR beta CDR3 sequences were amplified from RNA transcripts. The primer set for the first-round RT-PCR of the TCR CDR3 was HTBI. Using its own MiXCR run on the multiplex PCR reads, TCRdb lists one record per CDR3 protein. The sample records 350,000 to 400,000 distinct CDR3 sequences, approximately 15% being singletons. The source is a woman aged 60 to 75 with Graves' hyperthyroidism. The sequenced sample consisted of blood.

The CDR3 DNA sequence: TGCAGCGTTGACTCTCAGGCCACTGAAGCTTTCTTT. It is translated as CSVDSQATEAFF. The chain links TRBV29-1 to TRBJ1-1; D gene ambiguous. The ends were cut back, 3 bases at V and 4 bases at J, with 9 bases in the middle. The CDR3 loop spans 12 amino acids. Germline V gene sequence: CDR1 SQVTM, CDR2 ANQGSEA.